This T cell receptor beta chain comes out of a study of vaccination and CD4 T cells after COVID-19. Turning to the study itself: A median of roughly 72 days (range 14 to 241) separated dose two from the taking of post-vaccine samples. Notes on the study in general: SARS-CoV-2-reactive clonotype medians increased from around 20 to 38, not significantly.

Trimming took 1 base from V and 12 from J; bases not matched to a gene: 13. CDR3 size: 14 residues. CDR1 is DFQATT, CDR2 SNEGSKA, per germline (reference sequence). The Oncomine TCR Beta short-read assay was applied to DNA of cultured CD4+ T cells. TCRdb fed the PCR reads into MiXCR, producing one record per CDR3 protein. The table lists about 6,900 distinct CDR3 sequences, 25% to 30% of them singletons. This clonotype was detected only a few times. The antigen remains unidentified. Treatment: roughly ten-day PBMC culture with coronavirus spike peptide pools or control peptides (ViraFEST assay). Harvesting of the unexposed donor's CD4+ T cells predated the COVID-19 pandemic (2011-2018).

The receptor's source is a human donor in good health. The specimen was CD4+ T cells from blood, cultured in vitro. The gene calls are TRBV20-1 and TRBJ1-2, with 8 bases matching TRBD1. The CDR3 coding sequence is TGCAGTGCTAGAGTGGGACAGGACTATGCGAGGGACACCTTC. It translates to CSARVGQDYARDTF.